A selection of T cell receptor beta chains follows, all from one sample in a study of blood T cell repertoires in COVID-19. Measured with immunoSEQ multiplex PCR; TCRdb has only the in-frame clones, and not every one. In the table there are around 80,000 clones, about 90% of which are singletons. Input material: peripheral blood. The receptors shown here come from a woman at least 80 years old with acute or convalescent COVID-19. Both conserved end residues are part of each CDR3. The order of the fields is V gene, D gene, J gene, CDR3 protein. A D gene is named only where the DNA matches it firmly.

TRBV6-5	-	TRBJ2-7	CASRRSGQSYEQYF
TRBV7-2	-	TRBJ2-2	CASSPTSDGTGELFF
TRBV9	-	TRBJ1-5	CASSQGPENQPQHF
TRBV7-8	TRBD1	TRBJ1-2	CASSAGQGSYGYTF
TRBV5-1	-	TRBJ2-7	CASSLLRDNNEQYF
TRBV9	-	TRBJ1-2	CASSPPQTGSLGYGYTF
TRBV7-2	-	TRBJ2-5	CASSFLVGSETQYF
TRBV21-1	-	TRBJ2-1	CRKGERYNEQFF
TRBV5-1	TRBD2	TRBJ2-1	CASSPSGGTRSYNEQFF
TRBV7-8	-	TRBJ2-7	CASSLAYRDYEQYF
TRBV6-5	-	TRBJ1-2	CAAGPAPYGYTF
TRBV9	TRBD1	TRBJ2-2	CASSIRGQGSGELFF